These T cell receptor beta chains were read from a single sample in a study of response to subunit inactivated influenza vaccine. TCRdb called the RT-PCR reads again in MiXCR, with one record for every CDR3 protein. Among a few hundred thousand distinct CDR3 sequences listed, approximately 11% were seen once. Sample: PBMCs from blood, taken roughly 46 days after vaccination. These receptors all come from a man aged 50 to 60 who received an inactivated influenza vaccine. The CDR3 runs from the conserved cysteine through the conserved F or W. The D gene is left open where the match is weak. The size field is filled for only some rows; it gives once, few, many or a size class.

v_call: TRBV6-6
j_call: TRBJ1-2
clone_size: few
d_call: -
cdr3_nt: TGTGCCAGCAGTTCCGCACGAACGTTCGGCTACACCTTC
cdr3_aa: CASSSARTFGYTF

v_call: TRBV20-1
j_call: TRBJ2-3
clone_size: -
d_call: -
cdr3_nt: TGCAGTGCTAGGCGGTTTAGCACAGATACGCAGTATTTT
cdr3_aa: CSARRFSTDTQYF

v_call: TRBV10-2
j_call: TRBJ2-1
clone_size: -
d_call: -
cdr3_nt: TGCGCCAGCAGTGGGACGGGGACGACCAATGAGCAGTTCTTC
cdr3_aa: CASSGTGTTNEQFF

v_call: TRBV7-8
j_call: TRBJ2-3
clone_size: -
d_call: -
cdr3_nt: TGTGCCAGCAGCGCAAGTCTCCGAGATACGCAGTATTTT
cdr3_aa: CASSASLRDTQYF

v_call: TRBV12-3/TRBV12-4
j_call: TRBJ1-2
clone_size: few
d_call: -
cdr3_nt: TGTGCCAGCAGCCTTGGTCCCACTCAAATCTATGGCTACACCTTC
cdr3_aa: CASSLGPTQIYGYTF

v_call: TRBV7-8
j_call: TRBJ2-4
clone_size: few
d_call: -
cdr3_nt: TGTGCCAGCAGCTCCACAATAGCCAAAAACATTCAGTACTTC
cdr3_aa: CASSSTIAKNIQYF

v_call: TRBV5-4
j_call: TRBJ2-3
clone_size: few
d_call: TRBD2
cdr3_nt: TGTGCCAGCAGCTCCGGGACTAGCGGGAGGACTAGCACAGATACGCAGTATTTT
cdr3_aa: CASSSGTSGRTSTDTQYF

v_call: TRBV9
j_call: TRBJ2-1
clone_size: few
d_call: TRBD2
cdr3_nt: TGTGCCAGCAGCGTAGGTAGCGGGAGGGAGTTCTTC
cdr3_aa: CASSVGSGREFF

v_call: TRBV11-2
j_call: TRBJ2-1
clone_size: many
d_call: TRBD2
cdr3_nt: TGTGCCAGCAGCTTATTGGCTAGCGGGAGGCATACCTACAATGAGCAGTTCTTC
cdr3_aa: CASSLLASGRHTYNEQFF

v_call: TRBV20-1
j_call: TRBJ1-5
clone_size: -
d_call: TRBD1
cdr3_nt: TGCAGTGCTAGAAAGACAGGGATCAATCAGCCCCAGCATTTT
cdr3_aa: CSARKTGINQPQHF

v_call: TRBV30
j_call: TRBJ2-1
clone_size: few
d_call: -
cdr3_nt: TGTGCCTGGAGTGTCGGGCAGGGCGCCTACAATGAGCAGTTCTTC
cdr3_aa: CAWSVGQGAYNEQFF

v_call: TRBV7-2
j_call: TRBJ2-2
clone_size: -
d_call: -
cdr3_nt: TGTGCCAGCAGCTCTTCCGGGACAAATACCGGGGAGCTGTTTTTT
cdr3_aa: CASSSSGTNTGELFF

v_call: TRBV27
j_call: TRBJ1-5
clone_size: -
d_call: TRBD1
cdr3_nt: TGTGCCAGCAGTCTGACAGGGGCTGGCGCCAATCAGCCCCAGCATTTT
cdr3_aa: CASSLTGAGANQPQHF

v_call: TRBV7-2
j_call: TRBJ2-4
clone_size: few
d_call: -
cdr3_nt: TGTGCCAGCAGCCCGAGCACCAAAAACATTCAGTACTTC
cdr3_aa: CASSPSTKNIQYF

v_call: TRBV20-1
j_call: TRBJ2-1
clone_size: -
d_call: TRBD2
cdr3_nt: TGCAGTGCTAGAGGAATTGGTCAGCCCGGGACTAGCGGGACGAATGAGCAGTTCTTC
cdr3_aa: CSARGIGQPGTSGTNEQFF

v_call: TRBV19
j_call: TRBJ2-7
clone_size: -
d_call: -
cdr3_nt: TGTGCCAGTAGTATAGATTCGTATCTTCCCGAGCAGTACTTC
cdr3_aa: CASSIDSYLPEQYF

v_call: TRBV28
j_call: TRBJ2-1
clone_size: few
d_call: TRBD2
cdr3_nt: TGTGCCAGCAGTCTGAGTCGAGCGGGGAACGGTCGCGCCTACAATGAGCAGTTCTTC
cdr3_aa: CASSLSRAGNGRAYNEQFF

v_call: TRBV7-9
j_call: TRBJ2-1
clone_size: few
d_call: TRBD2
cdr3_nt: TGTGCCAGCAGCTTAGCAGGGCGGGGGGCGCGTAATGAGCAGTTCTTC
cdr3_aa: CASSLAGRGARNEQFF

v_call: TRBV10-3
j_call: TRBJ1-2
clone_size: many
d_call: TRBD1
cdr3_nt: TGTGCCATCAGGGGGGGACAGAATAACTATGGCTACACCTTC
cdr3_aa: CAIRGGQNNYGYTF

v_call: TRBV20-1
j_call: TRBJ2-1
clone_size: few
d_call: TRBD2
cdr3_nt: TGCAGTGCTAGAGGTCCGGGACTAGCTGTCGATGAGCAGTTCTTC
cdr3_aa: CSARGPGLAVDEQFF

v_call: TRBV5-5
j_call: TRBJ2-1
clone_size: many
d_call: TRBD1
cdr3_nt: TGTGCCAGCAGCTTGGCCGATGGGACAGGGGGAAACAATGAGCAGTTCTTC
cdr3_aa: CASSLADGTGGNNEQFF

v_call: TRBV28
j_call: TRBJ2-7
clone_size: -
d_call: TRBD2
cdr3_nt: TGTGCCAGCAGGCCTACTAGCGGGGGGGCCCCCTACGAGCAGTACTTC
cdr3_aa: CASRPTSGGAPYEQYF

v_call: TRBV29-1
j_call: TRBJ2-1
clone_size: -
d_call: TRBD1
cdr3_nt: TGCAGCGCTAAGACAGGGGGAACGAATGAGCAGTTCTTC
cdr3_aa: CSAKTGGTNEQFF

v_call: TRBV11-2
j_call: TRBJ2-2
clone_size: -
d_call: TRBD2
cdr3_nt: TGTGCCAGCAGAGGACTAGCGGGAGGTTTCACCGGGGAGCTGTTTTTT
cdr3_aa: CASRGLAGGFTGELFF

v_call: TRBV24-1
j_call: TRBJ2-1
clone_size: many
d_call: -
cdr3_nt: TGTGCCACCAGTGATGTATCTATAGCTTACAATGAGCAGTTCTTC
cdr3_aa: CATSDVSIAYNEQFF

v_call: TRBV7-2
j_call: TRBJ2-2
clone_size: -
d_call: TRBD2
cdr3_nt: TGTGCCAGCACTCTTGGGGACTATACGAACGTCGGGGAGCTGTTTTTT
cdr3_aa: CASTLGDYTNVGELFF

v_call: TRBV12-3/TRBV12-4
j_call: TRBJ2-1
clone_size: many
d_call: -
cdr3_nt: TGTGCCAGCAGTTTAAGAACAGGGATCTACAATGAGCAGTTCTTC
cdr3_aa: CASSLRTGIYNEQFF

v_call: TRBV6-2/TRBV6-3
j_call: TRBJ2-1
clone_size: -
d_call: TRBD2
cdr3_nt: TGTGCCAGCAGTATAGCGGGAGGGGGCAATGAGCAGTTCTTC
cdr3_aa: CASSIAGGGNEQFF

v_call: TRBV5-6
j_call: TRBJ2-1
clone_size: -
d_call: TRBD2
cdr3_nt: TGTGCCAGCAGCTTACCGGGAGGCAACTACAATGAGCAGTTCTTC
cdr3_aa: CASSLPGGNYNEQFF

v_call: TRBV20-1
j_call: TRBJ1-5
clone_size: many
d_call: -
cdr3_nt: TGCAGTGCTAGGGGCCAGGCTAGCAATCAGCCCCAGCATTTT
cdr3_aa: CSARGQASNQPQHF

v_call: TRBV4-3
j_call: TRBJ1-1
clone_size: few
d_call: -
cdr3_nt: TGCGCCAGCAGCCAAGACTGGGAGAACACTGAAGCTTTCTTT
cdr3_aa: CASSQDWENTEAFF

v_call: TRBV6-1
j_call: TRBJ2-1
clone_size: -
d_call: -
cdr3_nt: TGTGCCAGCCAGGGAGCTTCCTACAATGAGCAGTTCTTC
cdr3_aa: CASQGASYNEQFF

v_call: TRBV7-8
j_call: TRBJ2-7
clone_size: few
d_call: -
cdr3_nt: TGTGCCAGCAGCTGGGCTAGGGGGGCAGGGCGGTCCTACGAGCAGTACTTC
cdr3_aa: CASSWARGAGRSYEQYF

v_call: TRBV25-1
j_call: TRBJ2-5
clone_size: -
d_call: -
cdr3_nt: TGTGCCAGCAGTGCATCAGGGGGGAGCGGGACCCAGTACTTC
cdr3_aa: CASSASGGSGTQYF

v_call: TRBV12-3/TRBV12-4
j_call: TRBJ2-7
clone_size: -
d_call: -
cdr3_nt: TGTGCCAGCAGTTTTTTCACAGGGAGCTACGAGCAGTACTTC
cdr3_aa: CASSFFTGSYEQYF

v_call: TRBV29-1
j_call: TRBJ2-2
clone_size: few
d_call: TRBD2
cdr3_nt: TGCAGCGTTCGTCCGGGACTAGCGGACACCGGGGAGCTGTTTTTT
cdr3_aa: CSVRPGLADTGELFF

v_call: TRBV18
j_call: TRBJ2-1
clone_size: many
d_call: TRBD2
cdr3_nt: TGTGCCAGCTCACCACCCCTAGCGGGAATTGAGGATGAGCAGTTCTTC
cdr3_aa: CASSPPLAGIEDEQFF

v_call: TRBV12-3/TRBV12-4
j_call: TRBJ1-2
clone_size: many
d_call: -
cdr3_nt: TGTGCCAGCAGCCGGGGGCCCACTAACTATGGCTACACCTTC
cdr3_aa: CASSRGPTNYGYTF